Listed here are 4 T cell receptor beta chains from one sample, sequenced in a study of technical replicates of blood from a few donors. Libraries were prepared by immunoSEQ multiplex PCR; TCRdb keeps only in-frame clonotypes and omits some of them. The data hold 70,000 to 95,000 clones, with about 95% observed a single time. Sequenced sample: T cells isolated from PBMCs. The receptor set was obtained from a human donor in good health.

V is TRBV4-2 and J is TRBJ2-7; 7 bases fit TRBD2. The CDR3 length is 15 residues. Germline loops: CDR1 LGHNA, CDR2 YNFKEQ. The J segment lost 1 base and the V segment lost 1 base, leaving 4 bases of the junction unmatched. The CDR3 spells CASSQAGGASYEQYF. The CDR3 nucleotides read TGTGCCAGCAGCCAAGCGGGGGGAGCGTCCTACGAGCAGTACTTC.

The chain recombines TRBV27 with TRBJ2-1, with D unclear. Trimming removed 0 bases at V and 12 bases at J, with 12 bases between. This CDR3 comprises 13 residues. CDR1 MNHEY and CDR2 SMNVEV come from the germline V gene (reference sequence). The CDR3 nucleotides read TGTGCCAGCAGTTTATCATTGAGTATCTGGCAGTTCTTC. Residues: CASSLSLSIWQFF.

The V call is TRBV2, the J call TRBJ1-5; D may be TRBD1 (6 bases). CDR1 is SNHLY, CDR2 FYNNEI, per germline. The CDR3 contains 12 residues. V was cut by 11 bases and J by 7 bases, with 15 bases left in between. The CDR3 DNA follows: TGTGCCGGATCGGTAGGGGGACAGCCCCAGCATTTT. Translating gives CAGSVGGQPQHF.

The chain joins TRBV21-1 to TRBJ2-6; TRBD2 is taken as the D call from the table, unchecked against the DNA. TRBV21-1 is given as a pseudogene. CDR3 length: 19 residues. CDR3 residues: CASSKASLAGDSGANVLTF. The CDR3 DNA sequence: TGTGCCAGCAGCAAAGCATCCCTAGCGGGAGATTCTGGGGCCAACGTCCTGACTTTC.